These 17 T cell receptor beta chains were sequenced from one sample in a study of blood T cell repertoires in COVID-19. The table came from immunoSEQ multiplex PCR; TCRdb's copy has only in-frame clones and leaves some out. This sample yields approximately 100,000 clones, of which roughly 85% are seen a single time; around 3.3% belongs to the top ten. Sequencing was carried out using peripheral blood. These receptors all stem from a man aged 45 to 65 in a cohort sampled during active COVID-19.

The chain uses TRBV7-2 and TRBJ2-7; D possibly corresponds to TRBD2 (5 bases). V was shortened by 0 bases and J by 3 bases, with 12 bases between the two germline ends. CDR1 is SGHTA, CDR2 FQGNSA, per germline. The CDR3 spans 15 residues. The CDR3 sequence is CASSLARGEFYEQYF. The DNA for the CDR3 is TGTGCCAGCAGCTTAGCCCGGGGAGAGTTCTACGAGCAGTACTTC.

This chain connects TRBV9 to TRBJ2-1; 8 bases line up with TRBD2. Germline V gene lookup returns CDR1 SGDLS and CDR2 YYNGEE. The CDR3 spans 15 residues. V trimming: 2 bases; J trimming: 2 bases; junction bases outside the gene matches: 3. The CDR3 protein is CASSVGGGTYNEQFF. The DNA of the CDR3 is TGTGCCAGCAGCGTGGGCGGGGGGACCTACAATGAGCAGTTCTTC.

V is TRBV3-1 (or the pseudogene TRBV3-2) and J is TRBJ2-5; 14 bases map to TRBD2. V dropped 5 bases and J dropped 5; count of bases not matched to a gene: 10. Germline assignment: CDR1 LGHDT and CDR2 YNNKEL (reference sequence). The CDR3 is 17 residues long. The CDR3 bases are TGTGCCAGCAGCTCCAGACTAGCGGGGGGGCCTGGGGAGACCCAGTACTTC. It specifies CASSSRLAGGPGETQYF.

Written as DNA, the CDR3 is TGTGCCAGCAGTTTAGAAGGCCGAGGACAGCCCCAGCATTTT. This codes for CASSLEGRGQPQHF. J is TRBJ1-5 and V is TRBV27; D not certain. V was clipped by 2 bases and J by 7 bases, with 12 bases between them. The CDR3 has 14 residues. Germline CDR1 and CDR2: MNHEY and SMNVEV (reference sequence).

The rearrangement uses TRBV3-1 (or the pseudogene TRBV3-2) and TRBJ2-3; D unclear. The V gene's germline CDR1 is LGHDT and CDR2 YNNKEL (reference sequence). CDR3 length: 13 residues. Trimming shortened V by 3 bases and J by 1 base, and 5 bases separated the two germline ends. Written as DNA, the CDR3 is TGTGCCAGCAGCCAGAGAGGCACAGATACGCAGTATTTT. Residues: CASSQRGTDTQYF.

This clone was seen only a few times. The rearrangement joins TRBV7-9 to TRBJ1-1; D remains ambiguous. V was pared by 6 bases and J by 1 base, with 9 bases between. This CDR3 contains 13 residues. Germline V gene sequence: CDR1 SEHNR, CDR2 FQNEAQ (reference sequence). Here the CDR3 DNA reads TGTGCCAGCAGTCGTAGAACGAACACTGAAGCTTTCTTT. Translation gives CASSRRTNTEAFF.

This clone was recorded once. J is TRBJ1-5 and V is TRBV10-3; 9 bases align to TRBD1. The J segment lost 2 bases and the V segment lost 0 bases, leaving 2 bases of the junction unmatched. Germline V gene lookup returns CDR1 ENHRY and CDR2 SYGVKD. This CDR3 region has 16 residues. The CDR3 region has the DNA TGTGCCATCAGTGAGTCCACAGGGGGCGGCAATCAGCCCCAGCATTTT. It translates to CAISESTGGGNQPQHF.

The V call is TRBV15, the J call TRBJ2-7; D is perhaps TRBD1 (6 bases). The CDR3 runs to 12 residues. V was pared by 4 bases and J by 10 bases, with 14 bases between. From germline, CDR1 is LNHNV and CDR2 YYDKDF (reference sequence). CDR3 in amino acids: CATSTSGTSQYV. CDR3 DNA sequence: TGTGCCACCAGCACATCCGGGACAAGCCAGTACGTC.

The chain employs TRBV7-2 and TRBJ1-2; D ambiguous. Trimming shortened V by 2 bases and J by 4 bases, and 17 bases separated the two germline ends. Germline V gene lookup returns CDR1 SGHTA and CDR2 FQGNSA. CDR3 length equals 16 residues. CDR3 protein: CASSLMIGRVTYGYTF. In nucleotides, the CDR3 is TGTGCCAGCAGCTTAATGATCGGTCGGGTAACCTATGGCTACACCTTC.

The CDR3 nucleotides read TGTGCCAGCATGGGGGAGACAGGGGATGGAAACACCATATATTTT. It specifies CASMGETGDGNTIYF. The chain combines TRBV6-6 with TRBJ1-3; 8 bases agree with TRBD1. The CDR3 is 15 amino acids. Germline CDR1 MNHNY, CDR2 SVGAGI (reference sequence). With V trimmed by 7 bases and J by 3 bases, 8 bases remained unmatched.

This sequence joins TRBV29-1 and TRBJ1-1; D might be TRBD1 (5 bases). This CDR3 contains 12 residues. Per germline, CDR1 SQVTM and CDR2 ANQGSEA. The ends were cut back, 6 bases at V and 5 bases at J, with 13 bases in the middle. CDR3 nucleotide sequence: TGCAGCGTAGACAGTGGAGGGACTGAAGCTTTCTTT. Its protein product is CSVDSGGTEAFF.

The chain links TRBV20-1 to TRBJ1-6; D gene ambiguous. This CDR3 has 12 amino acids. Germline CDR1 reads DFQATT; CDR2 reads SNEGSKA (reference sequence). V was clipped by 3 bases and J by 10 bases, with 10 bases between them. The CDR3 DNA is TGCAGTGCTAGTCGTTGGCGGTCACCCCTCCACTTT. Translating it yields CSASRWRSPLHF.

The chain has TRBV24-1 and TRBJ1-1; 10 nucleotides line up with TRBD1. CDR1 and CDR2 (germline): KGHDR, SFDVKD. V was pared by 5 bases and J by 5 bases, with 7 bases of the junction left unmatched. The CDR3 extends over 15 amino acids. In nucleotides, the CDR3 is TGTGCCACCAGTGCCGTGACAGGGGGCAGAACTGAAGCTTTCTTT. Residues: CATSAVTGGRTEAFF.

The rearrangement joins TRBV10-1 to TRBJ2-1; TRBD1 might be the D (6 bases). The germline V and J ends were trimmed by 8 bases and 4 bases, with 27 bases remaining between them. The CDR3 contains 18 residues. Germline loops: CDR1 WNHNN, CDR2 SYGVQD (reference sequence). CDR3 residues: CASVPTPQGLYLYNEQFF. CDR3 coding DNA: TGCGCCAGCGTGCCAACACCTCAGGGGCTATACCTATACAATGAGCAGTTCTTC.

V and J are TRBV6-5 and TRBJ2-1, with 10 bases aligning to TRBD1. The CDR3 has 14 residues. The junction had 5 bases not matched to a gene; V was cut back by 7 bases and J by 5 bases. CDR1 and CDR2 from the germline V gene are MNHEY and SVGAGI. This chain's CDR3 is CASKLDRGNNEQFF. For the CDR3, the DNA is TGTGCCAGCAAATTGGACAGGGGGAACAATGAGCAGTTCTTC.

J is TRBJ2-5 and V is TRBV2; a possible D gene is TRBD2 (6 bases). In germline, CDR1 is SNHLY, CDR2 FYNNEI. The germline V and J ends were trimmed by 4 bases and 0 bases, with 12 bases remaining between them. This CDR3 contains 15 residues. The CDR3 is CASSAAGTYQETQYF. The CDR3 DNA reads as TGTGCCAGCAGTGCGGCGGGGACGTACCAAGAGACCCAGTACTTC.

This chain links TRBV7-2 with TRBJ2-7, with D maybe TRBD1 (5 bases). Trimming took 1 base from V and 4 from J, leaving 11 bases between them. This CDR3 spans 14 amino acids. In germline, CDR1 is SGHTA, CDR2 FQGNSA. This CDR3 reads CASSLEVGPYEQYF. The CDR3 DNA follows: TGTGCCAGCAGCTTAGAGGTGGGGCCGTACGAGCAGTACTTC. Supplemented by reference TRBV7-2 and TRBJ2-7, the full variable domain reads GAGVSQSPSNKVTEKGKDVELRCDPISGHTALYWYRQSLGQGLEFLIYFQGNSAPDKSGLPSDRFSAERTGGSVSTLTIQRTQQEDSAVYLCASSLEVGPYEQYFGPGTRLTVT.